Shown below are 24 T cell receptor beta chains from a single sample sequenced in a study of lymphopenia after photon versus proton radiotherapy. Method: immunoSEQ multiplex PCR; TCRdb's copy keeps in-frame clones and lacks some. This sample has roughly 35,000 clones; about 85% occur once, and the top ten carry 2.5% to 3.5%. Sequences were derived from peripheral blood, sampled from a patient treated with photon-based radiotherapy. Receptors originate from a man between 45 and 60 years old with gastric cancer.

This sequence joins TRBV25-1 and TRBJ1-2; TRBD1 might be the D (6 bases). V gave up 1 base and J gave up 6 bases, with 15 bases separating them. From germline, CDR1 is MGHDK and CDR2 SYGVNS. This CDR3 is built from 15 residues. The CDR3 region has the DNA TGTGCCAGCAGTGAATTTTGGACAGTAAGAGATGGCTACACCTTC. It is translated as CASSEFWTVRDGYTF.

The chain employs TRBV27 and TRBJ2-2; D is unresolved. Germline assignment: CDR1 MNHEY and CDR2 SMNVEV (reference sequence). The CDR3 consists of 14 residues. The V gene lost 5 bases and the J gene lost 2 bases, with 9 bases spanning the gap. The CDR3 loop is CASSPGANTGELFF. In nucleotides, the CDR3 is TGTGCCAGCAGTCCAGGCGCAAACACCGGGGAGCTGTTTTTT.

The chain couples TRBV7-9 to TRBJ2-7, with 9 bases that match TRBD1. Germline loops: CDR1 SEHNR, CDR2 FQNEAQ (reference sequence). There are 16 residues in the CDR3. Trimming cost V 5 bases and J 5 bases; bases outside gene matches: 13. The CDR3 nucleotides read TGTGCCAGCAGCCCTTCTGACAGGGGGTGGGTCCACGAGCAGTACTTC. It is translated as CASSPSDRGWVHEQYF.

This chain links TRBV6-5 with TRBJ1-2, with D maybe TRBD1 (5 bases). This CDR3 has 15 amino acids. V gave up 0 bases and J gave up 7 bases, with 15 bases separating them. CDR1 is MNHEY and CDR2 is SVGAGI in the germline V gene. CDR3 sequence (DNA): TGTGCCAGCAGTTACTCATTCAGCGGGGCAGCTGGCTACACCTTC. It encodes CASSYSFSGAAGYTF.

This clone turned up a few times. The CDR3 region is CAWNGRIGELFF. CDR3 nucleotides: TGTGCCTGGAACGGGCGAATCGGGGAGCTGTTTTTT. The V and J genes are TRBV30 and TRBJ2-2; D gene unclear. CDR1 and CDR2 (germline): GTSNPN, SVGIG (reference sequence). The CDR3 consists of 12 residues. The V gene lost 4 bases and the J gene lost 7 bases, with 10 bases spanning the gap. Based on the CDR3 plus reference TRBV30 and TRBJ2-2, the full variable domain is SQTIHQWPATLVQPVGSPLSLECTVEGTSNPNLYWYRQAAGRGLQLLFYSVGIGQISSEVPQNLSASRPQDRQFILSSKKLLLSDSGFYLCAWNGRIGELFFGEGSRLTVL.

The chain uses TRBV28 and TRBJ2-7, with TRBD1 identical over 10 bases. Germline CDR1 reads MDHEN; CDR2 reads SYDVKM. This CDR3 spans 15 amino acids. Trimming at V came to 6 bases and at J to 4 bases, leaving 9 bases not matched to a gene. Here the CDR3 DNA reads TGTGCCAGCAGCACGCCCGGGACAGGGGTTTACGAGCAGTACTTC. It specifies CASSTPGTGVYEQYF.

The chain recombines TRBV11-2 with TRBJ1-2, with no clear D. The CDR3 length is 11 residues. Germline CDR1 is SGHAT and CDR2 is FQNNGV. Between the trimmed V and J ends, which lost 2 bases and 7 bases, there was a span of 5 bases. This chain's CDR3 is CASSLLLGYTF. CDR3 DNA: TGTGCCAGCAGCTTATTGCTTGGCTACACCTTC.

This sequence joins TRBV6-5 and TRBJ1-1, with 8 bases matching TRBD1. Losses at the gene ends were 0 bases for V and 1 base for J; bases not matched to a gene: 1. The CDR3 contains 15 residues. The germline CDR1 and CDR2 sequences are MNHEY and SVGAGI. The CDR3 sequence: CASSYSGTGNTEAFF. The DNA of the CDR3 is TGTGCCAGCAGTTACTCGGGGACAGGGAACACTGAAGCTTTCTTT.

This clone was seen more than once but under ten times. The rearrangement joins TRBV5-6 to TRBJ1-5; the D gene is possibly TRBD1 (5 bases). The CDR3 spans 15 residues. The germline CDR1 and CDR2 sequences are SGHDT and YYEEEE. V was shortened by 0 bases and J by 8 bases, with 15 bases between the two germline ends. In DNA form, the CDR3 reads TGTGCCAGCAGCTTGGCCGCGGGGGGATTTGAGCCCCAGCATTTT. Its translation is CASSLAAGGFEPQHF.

This clone showed up just a few times. This rearrangement joins TRBV29-1 to TRBJ1-2; D call uncertain. This CDR3 is 11 amino acids long. The ends were cut back, 2 bases at V and 4 bases at J, with 5 bases in the middle. The germline V gene has CDR1 SQVTM and CDR2 ANQGSEA. The CDR3 sequence: CSVEHLYGYTF. Written as DNA, the CDR3 is TGCAGCGTTGAACACCTCTATGGCTACACCTTC.

J is TRBJ2-1 and V is TRBV19; 11 bases fit TRBD2. The trim removed 5 bases at V and 7 bases at J, leaving 13 bases unmatched. Germline V gene data show CDR1 as LNHDA and CDR2 as SQIVND (reference sequence). This CDR3 comprises 17 residues. The chain's CDR3 is CASSYTSGSGRENEQFF. Written as DNA, the CDR3 is TGTGCCAGTAGTTATACTAGCGGGAGTGGGAGGGAGAATGAGCAGTTCTTC.

The V call is TRBV6-1, the J call TRBJ1-4, with D possibly matching TRBD1 (5 bases). The V end lost 5 bases, the J end lost 4 bases, and 11 bases lay between the germline ends. Germline V CDR1 and CDR2: MNHNS, SASEGT. There are 14 residues in the CDR3. This chain's CDR3 is CASSTGGDNEKLFF. The CDR3 DNA sequence: TGTGCCAGCAGTACAGGAGGAGATAATGAAAAACTGTTTTTT.

This clone showed up just once. This sequence joins TRBV18 and TRBJ1-6, with D possibly TRBD1 on 5 matching bases. The V end lost 3 bases, the J end lost 7 bases, and 10 bases lay between the germline ends. The CDR3 consists of 14 residues. The germline CDR1 and CDR2 sequences are KGHSH and LQKENI. CDR3 sequence (DNA): TGTGCCAGCTCACCTCAGGGTTTGAATTCACCCCTCCACTTT. It translates to CASSPQGLNSPLHF. Complete variable domain (other parts from reference TRBV18 and TRBJ1-6): NAGVMQNPRHLVRRRGQEARLRCSPMKGHSHVYWYRQLPEEGLKFMVYLQKENIIDESGMPKERFSAEFPKEGPSILRIQQVVRGDSAAYFCASSPQGLNSPLHFGNGTRLTVT.

This chain links TRBV6-1 with TRBJ2-3; D remains unclear. V lost 7 bases, J lost 2 bases, and 10 bases lay in between. This CDR3 comprises 13 residues. The germline V gene encodes CDR1 MNHNS and CDR2 SASEGT. Here the CDR3 DNA reads TGTGCCAGCACGGATTCTAACACAGATACGCAGTATTTT. As protein: CASTDSNTDTQYF.

The J gene is TRBJ1-2, the V gene TRBV2; the match to TRBD1 covers 9 bases. The V and J ends lost 7 bases and 2 bases, in that order; junction bases with no gene match: 2. Germline-derived CDR1 and CDR2 are SNHLY and FYNNEI. CDR3 length equals 13 residues. For the CDR3, the DNA is TGTGCCAGCACCGGGACAGGGAACTATGGCTACACCTTC. Translated: CASTGTGNYGYTF.

The DNA of the CDR3 is TGTGCCAGCAGCTTAGCAGGTCGGTTCGGGACCCAGTACTTC. Protein product: CASSLAGRFGTQYF. The genes are TRBV7-9 and TRBJ2-5, with D hard to call. Trimming removed 0 bases at V and 7 bases at J, with 12 bases between. Germline CDR1 is SEHNR and CDR2 is FQNEAQ (reference sequence). CDR3 length: 14 amino acids.

This clone was detected only once. The J gene is TRBJ1-2, the V gene TRBV2, with D hard to call. There are 14 residues in the CDR3. The V gene lost 3 bases and the J gene lost 0 bases, with 8 bases spanning the gap. Germline lookup yields CDR1 SNHLY and CDR2 FYNNEI. The CDR3 sequence: CASSESLANYGYTF. The CDR3 bases are TGTGCCAGCAGTGAGTCCCTAGCTAACTATGGCTACACCTTC.

The chain combines TRBV28 with TRBJ2-2; TRBD1 matches at 10 bases. This CDR3 spans 15 amino acids. Germline V gene data show CDR1 as MDHEN and CDR2 as SYDVKM. The J segment lost 8 bases and the V segment lost 6 bases, leaving 9 bases of the junction unmatched. CDR3 in amino acids: CASSLPGQGMGELFF. The CDR3 DNA sequence: TGTGCCAGCAGCTTACCGGGACAGGGGATGGGGGAGCTGTTTTTT.

J is TRBJ2-1 and V is TRBV19; no reliable D call. V was trimmed by 1 base and J by 6 bases, leaving 10 bases between them. The germline V gene encodes CDR1 LNHDA and CDR2 SQIVND (reference sequence). This CDR3 has 14 amino acids. The CDR3 here is CASSIGYKANEQFF. DNA of the CDR3: TGTGCCAGTAGTATAGGATACAAGGCCAATGAGCAGTTCTTC.

V gene TRBV28 combines with J gene TRBJ2-1, with TRBD1 matching 10 bases. This CDR3 spans 17 amino acids. Germline trimming cut 7 bases from V and 8 bases from J; bases unmatched to any gene: 17. Germline loops: CDR1 MDHEN, CDR2 SYDVKM. The CDR3 bases are TGTGCCAGCACCTCCCCTCGGTGGGACAGGGGAGACCATGAGCAGTTCTTC. This gives the protein CASTSPRWDRGDHEQFF.

The rearrangement uses TRBV6-1 and TRBJ2-5, with 8 positions matching TRBD1. Germline-derived CDR1 and CDR2 are MNHNS and SASEGT. The V and J ends lost 6 bases and 2 bases, in that order; junction bases with no gene match: 5. The CDR3 has 14 amino acids. The CDR3 loop is CASRPTGGQETQYF. The CDR3 DNA is TGTGCCAGCAGACCTACAGGGGGTCAAGAGACCCAGTACTTC.

The rearrangement links TRBV30 to TRBJ2-7; 7 bases match TRBD2. The CDR3 sequence is 14 residues long. CDR1 is GTSNPN, CDR2 SVGIG, per germline (reference sequence). The V gene end was trimmed by 0 bases and the J gene end by 4 bases; junction bases not matched to a gene: 6. The CDR3 protein is CAWSVLGEGYEQYF. CDR3 bases: TGTGCCTGGAGTGTACTGGGGGAGGGATACGAGCAGTACTTC.

V is TRBV9 and J is TRBJ2-3; the D call may be TRBD1 or TRBD2 (5 bases each). The germline V and J ends were trimmed by 2 bases and 2 bases, with 6 bases remaining between them. CDR1 and CDR2 from the germline V gene are SGDLS and YYNGEE. The CDR3 consists of 13 residues. The CDR3: CASSVGVTDTQYF. Written as DNA, the CDR3 is TGTGCCAGCAGCGTGGGGGTCACAGATACGCAGTATTTT.

On this clone: Other DNA sequences in the sample encode the same CDR3. CDR3 residues: CASSPGLADEQFF. The CDR3 DNA follows: TGTGCCAGCTCACCCGGTTTAGCCGATGAGCAGTTCTTC. V and J are TRBV18 and TRBJ2-1; D gene uncertain. The V gene lost 3 bases and the J gene lost 8 bases, with 11 bases spanning the gap. Germline V gene sequence: CDR1 KGHSH, CDR2 LQKENI. There are 13 residues in the CDR3.